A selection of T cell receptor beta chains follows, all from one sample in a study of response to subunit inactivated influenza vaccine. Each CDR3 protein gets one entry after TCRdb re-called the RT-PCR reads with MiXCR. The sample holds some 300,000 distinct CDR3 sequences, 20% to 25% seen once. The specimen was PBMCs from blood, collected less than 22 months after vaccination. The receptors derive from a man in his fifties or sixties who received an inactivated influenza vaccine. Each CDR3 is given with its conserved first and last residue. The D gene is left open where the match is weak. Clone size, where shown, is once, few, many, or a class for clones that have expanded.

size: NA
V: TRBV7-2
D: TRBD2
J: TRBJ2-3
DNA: TGTGCCAGCAGCTTTATGACTAGCTACACAGATACGCAGTATTTT
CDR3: CASSFMTSYTDTQYF

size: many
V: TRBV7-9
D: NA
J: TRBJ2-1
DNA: TGTGCCAGCAGCGTGGGGCCCTTTCAGTTCTTC
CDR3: CASSVGPFQFF

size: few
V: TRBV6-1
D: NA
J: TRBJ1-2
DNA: TGTGCCACTGAGAGAAATGGGAAGAACGATGGCTACACCTTC
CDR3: CATERNGKNDGYTF

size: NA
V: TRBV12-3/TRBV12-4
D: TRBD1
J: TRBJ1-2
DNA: TGTGCCAGCAGTTTAGGGGGACAGCTAGTCTATGGCTACACCTTC
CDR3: CASSLGGQLVYGYTF

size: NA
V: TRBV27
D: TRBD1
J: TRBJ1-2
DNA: TGTGCCAGCAGTTTAGGGGGACAGGGGAATGGCTACACCTTC
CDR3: CASSLGGQGNGYTF

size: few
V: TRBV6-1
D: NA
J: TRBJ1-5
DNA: TGTGCCAGCATCCCGGGACACCTCAATCAGCCCCAGCATTTT
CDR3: CASIPGHLNQPQHF

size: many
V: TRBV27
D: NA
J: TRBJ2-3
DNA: TGTGCCAGCAGCCCCGGCCTTGGAGATACGCAGTATTTT
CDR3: CASSPGLGDTQYF

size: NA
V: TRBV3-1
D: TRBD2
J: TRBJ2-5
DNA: TGTGCCAGCAGCCACGGGACTAGCAGACAAGAGACCCAGTACTTC
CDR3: CASSHGTSRQETQYF

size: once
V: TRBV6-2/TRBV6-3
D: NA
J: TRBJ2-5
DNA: TGTGCCAGCAGTTACGACGGGGGCGTCCAAGAGACCCAGTACTTC
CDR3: CASSYDGGVQETQYF

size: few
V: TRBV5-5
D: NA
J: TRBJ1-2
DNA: TGTGCCAGCAGCTTGGCCTGGACCCCAACGTATGGCTACACCTTC
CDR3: CASSLAWTPTYGYTF

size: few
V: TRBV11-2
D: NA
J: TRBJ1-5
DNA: TGTGCCAGCAGCTTAAAATCTTACAGTTGGGGCCAAAATCAGCCCCAGCATTTT
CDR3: CASSLKSYSWGQNQPQHF

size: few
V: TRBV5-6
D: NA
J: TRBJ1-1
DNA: TGTGCCAGCAGCTTGGTCCAGCTGAACACTGAAGCTTTCTTT
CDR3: CASSLVQLNTEAFF

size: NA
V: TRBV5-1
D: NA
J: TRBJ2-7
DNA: TGCGCCAGCAGCTTGGAGGAAGCGGCTGCGTCTCCTGGGTACGAGCAGTACTTC
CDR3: CASSLEEAAASPGYEQYF

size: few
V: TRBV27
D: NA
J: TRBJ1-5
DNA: TGTGCCAGCAGGCTCTCGGGTATAGGGAATCAGCCCCAGCATTTT
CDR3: CASRLSGIGNQPQHF

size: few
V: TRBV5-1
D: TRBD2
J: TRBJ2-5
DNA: TGCGCCAGCAGCTCTGGTGTAGCGGGAGGGCCGGAGGAGACCCAGTACTTC
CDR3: CASSSGVAGGPEETQYF

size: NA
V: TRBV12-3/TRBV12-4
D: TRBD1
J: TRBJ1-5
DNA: TGTGCCAGCAGTCCCACAGGGGGCGGGGGCAATCAGCCCCAGCATTTT
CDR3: CASSPTGGGGNQPQHF

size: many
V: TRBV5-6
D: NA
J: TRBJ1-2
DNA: TGTGCCAGCAGCGACACCGTTAACTATGGCTACACCTTC
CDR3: CASSDTVNYGYTF

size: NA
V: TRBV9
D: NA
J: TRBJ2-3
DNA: TGTGCCAGCAGCGTAGGTTCGTCGGCCACACGCACGCAGTATTTT
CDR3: CASSVGSSATRTQYF

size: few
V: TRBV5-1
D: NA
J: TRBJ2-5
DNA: TGCGCCAGCAGCTTGGTTCGGGAACGCTCAGAGACCCAGTACTTC
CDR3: CASSLVRERSETQYF

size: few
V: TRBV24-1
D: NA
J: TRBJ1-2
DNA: TGTGCCACCAGTGATTTTACAGGGTATGGCTACACCTTC
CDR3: CATSDFTGYGYTF

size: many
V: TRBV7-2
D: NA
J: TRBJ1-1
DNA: TGTGCCAGCAGCTCGGGTTGGGTTCCCGCTTTCTTT
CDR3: CASSSGWVPAFF

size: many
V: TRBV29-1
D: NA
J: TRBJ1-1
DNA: TGCAGCGTTGAAGAGGTACGCGGAGCTTTCTTT
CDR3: CSVEEVRGAFF